This entry lists 19 T cell receptor beta chains sequenced from one sample in a study of blood T cell repertoires in COVID-19. Generated by immunoSEQ multiplex PCR, the TCRdb table keeps only in-frame clones and is missing some. The sample lists roughly 160,000 clones, 70% to 90% seen once, with 2% to 3% in the top ten. Sequencing used peripheral blood. These receptors were collected from a woman of 80 years or more with COVID-19, enrolled during active disease.

The V gene is TRBV29-1, the J gene TRBJ2-1; no definite D call. This CDR3 contains 14 residues. The germline gives CDR1 SQVTM, CDR2 ANQGSEA. Trimming shortened V by 5 bases and J by 7 bases, and 18 bases separated the two germline ends. The CDR3 region is CSVPDPGGPNEQFF. The DNA for the CDR3 is TGCAGCGTTCCCGATCCGGGTGGCCCTAATGAGCAGTTCTTC.

The J gene is TRBJ1-6, the V gene TRBV18, with 7 bases that match TRBD1. This CDR3 is built from 15 residues. Germline V gene data show CDR1 as KGHSH and CDR2 as LQKENI. The V segment lost 3 bases and the J segment 6 bases; nucleotides outside the gene matches: 5. As DNA, the CDR3 is TGTGCCAGCTCACCGCCGACAGGGCGTAATTCACCCCTCCACTTT. Protein sequence: CASSPPTGRNSPLHF.

The chain links TRBV7-3 to TRBJ2-7; tentative D call: TRBD1 (6 bases). Trimming took 5 bases from V and 7 from J, leaving 21 bases between them. This CDR3 comprises 15 residues. Germline V gene sequence: CDR1 SGHTA, CDR2 FQGTGA. The CDR3 loop reads CASSPGLLGAREQYF. CDR3 bases: TGTGCCAGCAGCCCAGGCTTATTGGGGGCGCGGGAGCAGTACTTC.

The gene calls are TRBV5-3 and TRBJ2-5, with D hard to call. TRBV5-3 is placed among ORFs of uncertain function. Trimming cost V 10 bases and J 1 base, with 14 bases left between them. The CDR3 is 13 residues long. The CDR3 loop reads CAPGGEVQETQYF. In DNA, the CDR3 is TGTGCCCCTGGTGGAGAGGTCCAAGAGACCCAGTACTTC.

The chain employs TRBV19 and TRBJ2-7; 9 bases fit TRBD1. Trimming at V came to 3 bases and at J to 6 bases, leaving 6 bases not matched to a gene. The CDR3 runs to 14 residues. Germline V gene data show CDR1 as LNHDA and CDR2 as SQIVND (reference sequence). CDR3 coding DNA: TGTGCCAGTAGTATTAGGGACAGGGCAACCGAGCAGTACTTC. Protein: CASSIRDRATEQYF.

The chain joins TRBV9 to TRBJ2-7; weak D call: TRBD2 (6 bases). Deletions cut 3 bases from V and 0 bases from J, with 10 bases between. The germline CDR1 and CDR2 sequences are SGDLS and YYNGEE. This CDR3 has 14 residues. CDR3 DNA: TGTGCCAGCAGCGGGGGACTTACCTCCTACGAGCAGTACTTC. Protein product: CASSGGLTSYEQYF.

This clone was observed a single time. The chain joins TRBV7-9 to TRBJ1-4, with D maybe TRBD1 (6 bases). Trimming shortened V by 1 base and J by 8 bases, and 11 bases separated the two germline ends. The CDR3 runs 14 residues. Germline V gene sequence: CDR1 SEHNR, CDR2 FQNEAQ (reference sequence). The CDR3 loop is CASSLGLDSEKLFF. The CDR3 DNA is TGTGCCAGCAGCTTAGGGTTGGACAGCGAAAAACTGTTTTTT.

The chain has TRBV2 and TRBJ2-7; the match to TRBD1 covers 7 bases. The ends lost 8 bases at V and 1 base at J; junction bases unmatched: 5. CDR1 and CDR2 from the germline V gene are SNHLY and FYNNEI. The CDR3 runs to 13 residues. CDR3 DNA sequence: TGTGCCAGCGAACAGGGGTGGTCCTACGAGCAGTACTTC. It yields the protein CASEQGWSYEQYF. Based on the CDR3 plus reference TRBV2 and TRBJ2-7, the full variable domain is EPEVTQTPSHQVTQMGQEVILRCVPISNHLYFYWYRQILGQKVEFLVSFYNNEISEKSEIFDDQFSVERPDGSNFTLKIRSTKLEDSAMYFCASEQGWSYEQYFGPGTRLTVT.

This chain links TRBV9 with TRBJ2-3; D remains unclear. CDR3 length: 14 amino acids. Trimming pared 0 bases from V and 2 bases from J, leaving 7 bases between. CDR1 SGDLS and CDR2 YYNGEE come from the germline V gene. The CDR3 region is CASSVDSITDTQYF. CDR3 bases: TGTGCCAGCAGCGTAGACTCAATCACAGATACGCAGTATTTT.

V gene TRBV9 combines with J gene TRBJ2-7, with TRBD1 as a possible D gene (6 bases). The ends were cut back, 2 bases at V and 5 bases at J, with 14 bases in the middle. Per germline, CDR1 SGDLS and CDR2 YYNGEE. The CDR3 is made up of 14 amino acids. CDR3 in DNA: TGTGCCAGCAGCGTTAGTCCGCAGGGGAACGAGCAGTACTTC. Translating gives CASSVSPQGNEQYF.

The chain employs TRBV5-1 and TRBJ1-4; D remains unclear. Germline V gene data show CDR1 as SGHRS and CDR2 as YFSETQ. V was pared by 4 bases and J by 6 bases, with 16 bases between. This CDR3 is built from 15 residues. CDR3 sequence reads: CASSPPPPRDEKLFF. CDR3 DNA: TGCGCCAGCAGCCCTCCACCTCCGAGGGATGAAAAACTGTTTTTT. Full variable domain (rest looked up from reference TRBV5-1 and TRBJ1-4): KAGVTQTPRYLIKTRGQQVTLSCSPISGHRSVSWYQQTPGQGLQFLFEYFSETQRNKGNFPGRFSGRQFSNSRSEMNVSTLELGDSALYLCASSPPPPRDEKLFFGSGTQLSVL.

The gene calls are TRBV3-1 (or the pseudogene TRBV3-2) and TRBJ1-3; 8 bases are a match to TRBD1. The CDR3 length is 14 residues. The trim removed 10 bases at V and 2 bases at J, leaving 7 bases unmatched. Germline V gene lookup returns CDR1 LGHDT and CDR2 YNNKEL (reference sequence). The CDR3 bases are TGTGCCAACCGGGACAGGAGTACTGGAAACACCATATATTTT. Translation gives CANRDRSTGNTIYF.

The J gene is TRBJ2-1, the V gene TRBV7-9, with D perhaps matching TRBD2 (6 bases). CDR1 SEHNR and CDR2 FQNEAQ come from the germline V gene (reference sequence). V was clipped by 5 bases and J by 0 bases, with 11 bases between them. The CDR3 contains 15 residues. CDR3 in DNA: TGTGCCAGCAGCCGGACCGGGAGCTCCTACAATGAGCAGTTCTTC. It specifies CASSRTGSSYNEQFF.

The V and J genes are TRBV9 and TRBJ1-2, with 11 positions matching TRBD1. There are 17 residues in the CDR3. Losses at the gene ends were 4 bases for V and 8 bases for J; bases not matched to a gene: 16. Germline-derived CDR1 and CDR2 are SGDLS and YYNGEE. CDR3 bases: TGTGCCAGCAGCCGGACAGGGGGCGTCTCCGTCGTCGGGGGCTACACCTTC. The encoded protein is CASSRTGGVSVVGGYTF.

The chain couples TRBV5-6 to TRBJ1-1, with D hard to call. Per germline, CDR1 SGHDT and CDR2 YYEEEE. The CDR3 spans 14 residues. V was shortened by 2 bases and J by 2 bases, with 10 bases between the two germline ends. DNA of the CDR3: TGTGCCAGCAGCTTCGACACCAGAAACACTGAAGCTTTCTTT. It specifies CASSFDTRNTEAFF.

The chain recombines TRBV4-3 with TRBJ2-1; 10 bases line up with TRBD2. This CDR3 region has 17 residues. CDR1 is LGHNA, CDR2 YSLEER, per germline. Losses at the gene ends were 4 bases for V and 5 bases for J; bases not matched to a gene: 11. CDR3 loop: CASSLRAYGLADNEQFF. The CDR3 DNA is TGCGCCAGCAGCCTCCGGGCCTACGGACTAGCGGACAATGAGCAGTTCTTC.

The chain carries TRBV5-4 and TRBJ1-5; no reliable D call. The V gene lost 1 base and the J gene lost 2 bases, with 13 bases spanning the gap. Germline lookup yields CDR1 SGHNT and CDR2 YYREEE (reference sequence). This CDR3 is 16 amino acids long. CDR3 in amino acids: CASSLWANSGNQPQHF. DNA for the CDR3: TGTGCCAGCAGCTTGTGGGCCAATAGTGGCAATCAGCCCCAGCATTTT.

This chain links TRBV18 with TRBJ2-3; no reliable D call. Trimming removed 2 bases at V and 4 bases at J, with 10 bases between. The CDR3 is 14 residues long. CDR1 is KGHSH, CDR2 LQKENI, per germline. CDR3 residues: CASSPTVRADTQYF. CDR3 bases: TGTGCCAGCTCACCAACGGTGCGAGCAGATACGCAGTATTTT.

V usage is TRBV19 and J usage is TRBJ1-5; D is uncertain. The length of the CDR3 is 16 residues. Deletions cut 6 bases from V and 6 bases from J, with 21 bases between. Looked up from germline, CDR1 is LNHDA and CDR2 is SQIVND (reference sequence). This CDR3 is CASSPREGAFRQPQHF. CDR3 coding DNA: TGTGCCAGTAGCCCCCGGGAGGGCGCTTTTCGTCAGCCCCAGCATTTT.